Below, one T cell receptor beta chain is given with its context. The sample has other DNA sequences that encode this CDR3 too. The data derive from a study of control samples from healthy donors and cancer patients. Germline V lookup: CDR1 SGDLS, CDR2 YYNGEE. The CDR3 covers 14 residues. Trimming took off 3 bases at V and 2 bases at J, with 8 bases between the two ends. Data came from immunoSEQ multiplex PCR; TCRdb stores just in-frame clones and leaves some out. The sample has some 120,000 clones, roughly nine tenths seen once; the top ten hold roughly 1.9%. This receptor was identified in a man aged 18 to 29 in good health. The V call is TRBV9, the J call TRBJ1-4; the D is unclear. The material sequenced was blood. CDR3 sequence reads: CASSATATNEKLFF. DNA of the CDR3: TGTGCCAGCAGCGCCACTGCTACTAATGAAAAACTGTTTTTT. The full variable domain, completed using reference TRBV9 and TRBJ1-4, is DSGVTQTPKHLITATGQRVTLRCSPRSGDLSVYWYQQSLDQGLQFLIQYYNGEERAKGNILERFSAQQFPDLHSELNLSSLELGDSALYFCASSATATNEKLFFGSGTQLSVL.